This entry lists 19 T cell receptor beta chains sequenced from one sample in a study of blood T cell repertoires in COVID-19. TCRdb's copy holds only in-frame clones and misses some; the assay was immunoSEQ multiplex PCR. The sample carries about 280,000 clones, around four fifths recorded once. Sequences were obtained from peripheral blood. Every receptor here comes from a woman aged 50 to 65 who had recovered from COVID-19.

The chain combines TRBV7-3 with TRBJ2-3, with 8 bases that match TRBD1. The V segment lost 5 bases and the J segment 6 bases; nucleotides outside the gene matches: 7. The germline V gene has CDR1 SGHTA and CDR2 FQGTGA. This CDR3 region has 14 residues. CDR3 DNA: TGTGCCAGCAGCCCCCGGACAGGGACCGATACGCAGTATTTT. Translation: CASSPRTGTDTQYF.

The J gene is TRBJ2-7, the V gene TRBV11-1, with 7 positions matching TRBD1. CDR1 SGHAT and CDR2 FQDESV come from the germline V gene (reference sequence). This CDR3 region has 15 residues. J gave up 6 bases and V 1 base, and 9 bases lay outside the gene matches. CDR3 in amino acids: CASSLGSQGGSEQYF. CDR3 in DNA: TGTGCCAGCAGCTTAGGGTCCCAAGGGGGCTCCGAGCAGTACTTC.

The chain recombines TRBV6-2 or TRBV6-3 with TRBJ1-2; tentatively, D is TRBD1 (6 bases). This CDR3 comprises 13 residues. Deletions cut 5 bases from V and 4 bases from J, with 11 bases between. Germline loops: CDR1 MNHEY, CDR2 SVGEGT. As DNA, the CDR3 is TGTGCCAGCAGTCATGGACAGTCCTATGGCTACACCTTC. This gives the protein CASSHGQSYGYTF.

The chain combines TRBV28 with TRBJ1-1, with 7 bases matching TRBD1. Germline-derived CDR1 and CDR2 are MDHEN and SYDVKM. The J segment lost 0 bases and the V segment lost 6 bases, leaving 4 bases of the junction unmatched. The CDR3 runs 14 residues. CDR3 loop: CASSRGQMNTEAFF. The CDR3 DNA is TGTGCCAGCAGCCGGGGACAGATGAACACTGAAGCTTTCTTT.

As regards this clone: The sample contains more than one DNA sequence encoding this CDR3. The chain has TRBV18 and TRBJ2-3; 10 bases are a match to TRBD1. The germline V gene has CDR1 KGHSH and CDR2 LQKENI. The CDR3 extends over 15 amino acids. V lost 1 base, J lost 2 bases, and 0 bases stayed unmatched. CDR3 residues: CASSPRQGATDTQYF. DNA of the CDR3: TGTGCCAGCTCACCACGACAGGGGGCCACAGATACGCAGTATTTT. Complete variable domain (other parts from reference TRBV18 and TRBJ2-3): NAGVMQNPRHLVRRRGQEARLRCSPMKGHSHVYWYRQLPEEGLKFMVYLQKENIIDESGMPKERFSAEFPKEGPSILRIQQVVRGDSAAYFCASSPRQGATDTQYFGPGTRLTVL.

The V gene is TRBV28, the J gene TRBJ1-6, with D maybe TRBD1 (5 bases). The germline V gene has CDR1 MDHEN and CDR2 SYDVKM. With 6 bases removed from V and 6 bases from J, the gap between germline ends came to 12 bases. The CDR3 loop spans 14 amino acids. CDR3 sequence: CASRGGVLNSPLHF. CDR3 coding DNA: TGTGCCAGCAGGGGGGGAGTTCTTAATTCACCCCTCCACTTT. Looking up the rest from reference TRBV28 and TRBJ1-6 gives the full variable domain: DVKVTQSSRYLVKRTGEKVFLECVQDMDHENMFWYRQDPGLGLRLIYFSYDVKMKEKGDIPEGYSVSREKKERFSLILESASTNQTSMYLCASRGGVLNSPLHFGNGTRLTVT.

The V and J genes are TRBV2 and TRBJ2-7, with 10 bases matching TRBD2. With V trimmed by 7 bases and J by 3 bases, 6 bases remained unmatched. CDR3 length: 14 amino acids. Germline CDR1 and CDR2: SNHLY and FYNNEI. Written as DNA, the CDR3 is TGTGCCAGCACCACACTAGCGGGAAACTACGAGCAGTACTTC. This sequence encodes CASTTLAGNYEQYF.

In its sample, this clone was seen once. The chain carries TRBV3-1 (or the pseudogene TRBV3-2) and TRBJ2-5, with 7 positions matching TRBD2. This CDR3 comprises 14 residues. Looked up from germline, CDR1 is LGHDT and CDR2 is YNNKEL (reference sequence). The ends lost 3 bases at V and 1 base at J; junction bases unmatched: 2. The CDR3 loop reads CASSHGEGQETQYF. CDR3 nucleotides: TGTGCCAGCAGCCACGGGGAGGGCCAAGAGACCCAGTACTTC.

This clone showed up just once. The J gene is TRBJ2-7, the V gene TRBV19, with D maybe TRBD1 (5 bases). This CDR3 is 13 amino acids long. The germline gives CDR1 LNHDA, CDR2 SQIVND (reference sequence). Trimming cost V 1 base and J 6 bases, with 10 bases left between them. CDR3 protein: CASSIGQRLEQYF. The CDR3 DNA follows: TGTGCCAGTAGTATAGGACAGAGGCTCGAGCAGTACTTC.

The V gene is TRBV28, the J gene TRBJ1-1; weak D call: TRBD1 (6 bases). CDR1 and CDR2 (germline): MDHEN, SYDVKM. Trimming shortened V by 5 bases and J by 1 base, and 17 bases separated the two germline ends. This CDR3 is built from 16 residues. CDR3: CASSTSPRGQNTEAFF. CDR3 bases: TGTGCCAGCAGTACTTCCCCCAGGGGACAGAACACTGAAGCTTTCTTT.

This clone was picked up one time. The genes are TRBV5-6 and TRBJ2-1, with 10 bases identical to TRBD2. CDR3 size: 16 residues. Germline CDR1 is SGHDT and CDR2 is YYEEEE. Germline trimming cut 4 bases from V and 6 bases from J; bases unmatched to any gene: 10. The CDR3 nucleotides are TGTGCCAGCAGCACGATGGGAGCGGGAGGGATCAATGAGCAGTTCTTC. This encodes CASSTMGAGGINEQFF.

This clone occurred a few times. The J gene is TRBJ1-2, the V gene TRBV28; no firm D call. CDR1 MDHEN and CDR2 SYDVKM come from the germline V gene. The V gene lost 5 bases and the J gene lost 4 bases, with 17 bases spanning the gap. This CDR3 is 15 amino acids long. The CDR3 nucleotides read TGTGCCAGCAGTCCCACTCCATTAGACATCTATGGCTACACCTTC. Its protein is CASSPTPLDIYGYTF.

In DNA, the CDR3 is TGTGCCAGCAGGCCTCGGACGGGACAGGGGGCTCGCAATGAGCAGTTCTTC. This encodes CASRPRTGQGARNEQFF. This chain links TRBV27 with TRBJ2-1; 12 nucleotides line up with TRBD1. CDR1 and CDR2 (germline): MNHEY, SMNVEV (reference sequence). This CDR3 has 17 amino acids. V gave up 6 bases and J gave up 6 bases; unmatched junction bases: 12.

The V call is TRBV5-6, the J call TRBJ2-1, with TRBD2 identical over 7 bases. The V segment lost 3 bases and the J segment 4 bases; nucleotides outside the gene matches: 10. From germline, CDR1 is SGHDT and CDR2 YYEEEE. The CDR3 sequence is 16 residues long. CDR3 loop: CASSYAGTTLYNEQFF. For the CDR3, the DNA is TGTGCCAGCAGCTACGCCGGGACTACCCTGTACAATGAGCAGTTCTTC.

This clone turned up a few times. The chain recombines TRBV5-1 with TRBJ1-5, with 10 bases fitting TRBD1. V trimming: 4 bases; J trimming: 2 bases; junction bases outside the gene matches: 9. CDR1 and CDR2 from the germline V gene are SGHRS and YFSETQ. CDR3 length: 17 residues. The CDR3 nucleotides are TGCGCCAGCAGCCCCGGGACAGGGGTAGGGGGCAATCAGCCCCAGCATTTT. It is translated as CASSPGTGVGGNQPQHF.

The genes are TRBV7-2 and TRBJ1-2, with 9 bases aligning to TRBD1. The ends lost 7 bases at V and 2 bases at J; junction bases unmatched: 8. The germline V gene encodes CDR1 SGHTA and CDR2 FQGNSA. The CDR3 has 15 amino acids. CDR3 sequence: CASNPGQGLNYGYTF. The CDR3 coding sequence is TGTGCCAGCAATCCGGGACAGGGTTTAAACTATGGCTACACCTTC.

This chain links TRBV19 with TRBJ1-5; 9 positions agree with TRBD1. V trimming: 7 bases; J trimming: 6 bases; junction bases outside the gene matches: 7. Germline CDR1 LNHDA, CDR2 SQIVND (reference sequence). The CDR3 runs to 14 residues. CDR3: CASTETGGSQPQHF. The CDR3 DNA sequence: TGTGCCAGTACCGAGACAGGGGGAAGTCAGCCCCAGCATTTT.

The CDR3 DNA reads TGTGCCAGCAGCCCCCCTGGTCAGGGGGCCGGGGAGCTGTTTTTT. It specifies CASSPPGQGAGELFF. The chain carries TRBV11-3 and TRBJ2-2, with 7 nucleotides matching TRBD1. V lost 5 bases and J lost 6; bases outside the gene matches: 9. The germline gives CDR1 SGHNT, CDR2 YENEEA. The CDR3 is made up of 15 amino acids.

The chain recombines TRBV19 with TRBJ1-6, with TRBD1 matching over 9 bases. The CDR3 runs 14 residues. Trimming removed 9 bases from V and 9 bases from J; junction bases left unmatched: 9. CDR1 is LNHDA, CDR2 SQIVND, per germline (reference sequence). The CDR3 spells CASRAGQGTSPLHF. CDR3 nucleotide sequence: TGTGCCAGCCGTGCGGGACAGGGCACTTCACCCCTCCACTTT.